The 22 T cell receptor beta chains below were found in one sample sequenced in a study of OX40 agonist ivuxolimab in advanced cancers. Repertoires were generated with immunoSEQ multiplex PCR, while TCRdb's copy carries only in-frame clones and drops some. The data contain about 77,000 clones, over 70% of them singletons. The input for sequencing was CD4+ or CD8+ T cells sorted from blood, taken in a trial of the OX40 agonist ivuxolimab. These receptors all stem from an adult with an advanced solid tumor such as melanoma, head and neck, liver or kidney cancer.

The rearrangement links TRBV4-2 to TRBJ1-3; no firm D call. V gave up 0 bases and J gave up 0 bases, with 9 bases separating them. The CDR3 loop spans 16 amino acids. From germline, CDR1 is LGHNA and CDR2 YNFKEQ. The CDR3, as DNA: TGTGCCAGCAGCCAAGATCAGTACCTCTCTGGAAACACCATATATTTT. As protein: CASSQDQYLSGNTIYF.

This chain links TRBV30 with TRBJ2-7; 9 positions match TRBD2. The CDR3 consists of 13 residues. Per the germline V gene, CDR1 is GTSNPN and CDR2 is SVGIG (reference sequence). V was pared by 3 bases and J by 2 bases, with 2 bases of the junction left unmatched. The CDR3 DNA follows: TGTGCCTGGAGGACTAGCGGTGCCTACGAGCAGTACTTC. Protein product: CAWRTSGAYEQYF.

The chain employs TRBV15 and TRBJ2-5; D perhaps matches TRBD2 (7 bases). The CDR3 is 15 amino acids. Trimming cost V 1 base and J 5 bases, with 14 bases left between them. Germline-derived CDR1 and CDR2 are LNHNV and YYDKDF (reference sequence). The CDR3 region is CATSRGRGGEETQYF. The CDR3 DNA reads as TGTGCCACCAGCAGAGGGAGGGGGGGCGAGGAGACCCAGTACTTC.

The chain carries TRBV7-2 and TRBJ1-2; D gene unclear. The germline V gene encodes CDR1 SGHTA and CDR2 FQGNSA. The CDR3 loop spans 14 amino acids. V lost 1 base and J 4 bases, leaving 10 bases between the germline ends. For the CDR3, the DNA is TGTGCCAGCAGCTTAGGACAAGTGCGCTATGGCTACACCTTC. Its protein product is CASSLGQVRYGYTF.

This chain links TRBV5-5 with TRBJ2-7, with D perhaps TRBD1 or TRBD2 (5 bases each). CDR3 length: 16 residues. Trimming left V 4 bases short and J 0 bases short, with 17 bases between. Germline V lookup: CDR1 SGHKS, CDR2 YYEKEE (reference sequence). CDR3 loop: CASSPGDRRGSYEQYF. The CDR3 nucleotides are TGTGCCAGCAGCCCCGGGGACCGTCGGGGCTCCTACGAGCAGTACTTC.

The chain carries TRBV29-1 and TRBJ1-1; a weak D match, TRBD1 (5 bases). Between the trimmed V and J ends, which lost 7 bases and 1 base, there was a span of 16 bases. The CDR3 runs 14 residues. Germline CDR1 is SQVTM and CDR2 is ANQGSEA. This CDR3 reads CSARRSGGNTEAFF. CDR3 coding DNA: TGCAGCGCCAGGAGGAGTGGGGGGAACACTGAAGCTTTCTTT.

This clone came up a few times. This sequence joins TRBV19 and TRBJ2-2; D gene uncertain. The CDR3 covers 13 residues. Trimming stripped 10 bases from V and 4 bases from J, with 13 bases between. CDR1 and CDR2 from the germline V gene are LNHDA and SQIVND (reference sequence). Here the CDR3 DNA reads TGTGCCACCAAACAGAGGAGCACCGGGGAGCTGTTTTTT. It encodes CATKQRSTGELFF.

This chain links TRBV15 with TRBJ2-7; D is possibly TRBD1 (7 bases). The V gene's germline CDR1 is LNHNV and CDR2 YYDKDF (reference sequence). This CDR3 has 15 amino acids. V was pared by 1 base and J by 2 bases, with 12 bases between. The CDR3 sequence is CATSRAGGLAYEQYF. In nucleotides, the CDR3 is TGTGCCACCAGCAGAGCAGGGGGGCTCGCCTACGAGCAGTACTTC.

The J gene is TRBJ2-7, the V gene TRBV5-1; a weak D match, TRBD1 (6 bases). This CDR3 has 14 amino acids. Germline V gene data show CDR1 as SGHRS and CDR2 as YFSETQ. Between the trimmed V and J ends, which lost 3 bases and 2 bases, there was a span of 12 bases. CDR3 bases: TGCGCCAGCAGCTGGGGACATCAGACCTACGAGCAGTACTTC. This gives the protein CASSWGHQTYEQYF.

The CDR3 DNA sequence: TGTGCCAGCAGCCGCGGCGGGCAGCGCGGGGCCAACGTCCTGACTTTC. As protein: CASSRGGQRGANVLTF. This chain uses TRBV7-2 with TRBJ2-6, with D possibly TRBD2 on 5 matching bases. CDR3 length: 16 residues. Germline V CDR1 and CDR2: SGHTA, FQGNSA. V was cut by 5 bases and J by 4 bases, with 15 bases left in between.

The V call is TRBV6-5, the J call TRBJ1-5; D unresolved. Germline CDR1 and CDR2: MNHEY and SVGAGI. This CDR3 comprises 13 residues. The V and J ends lost 2 bases and 7 bases respectively, with 9 bases between them. The CDR3, as DNA: TGTGCCAGCAGTTACGAGGTAGGGCAGCCCCAGCATTTT. Translating it yields CASSYEVGQPQHF.

The chain has TRBV7-9 and TRBJ2-2; a weak D match, TRBD1 (6 bases). The CDR3 length is 16 residues. The ends were cut back, 3 bases at V and 2 bases at J, with 13 bases in the middle. Looked up from germline, CDR1 is SEHNR and CDR2 is FQNEAQ (reference sequence). The CDR3 protein is CASSLVGQPNTGELFF. The CDR3 nucleotides read TGTGCCAGCAGCTTGGTAGGACAGCCAAACACCGGGGAGCTGTTTTTT. Combining the CDR3 with reference TRBV7-9 and TRBJ2-2 gives the whole variable domain DTGVSQNPRHKITKRGQNVTFRCDPISEHNRLYWYRQTLGQGPEFLTYFQNEAQLEKSRLLSDRFSAERPKGSFSTLEIQRTEQGDSAMYLCASSLVGQPNTGELFFGEGSRLTVL.

The genes are TRBV6-1 and TRBJ1-5, with D unresolved. Germline CDR1 and CDR2: MNHNS and SASEGT. The V end was cut by 2 bases, the J end by 6 bases, with 11 bases between. This CDR3 spans 14 amino acids. This chain's CDR3 is CASSEFWFGQPQHF. In DNA, the CDR3 is TGTGCCAGCAGTGAATTCTGGTTCGGTCAGCCCCAGCATTTT.

The chain joins TRBV9 to TRBJ2-7; possibly TRBD2 for D (6 bases). The V gene's germline CDR1 is SGDLS and CDR2 YYNGEE. CDR3 size: 15 residues. V lost 0 bases to trimming and J lost 7 bases, with 17 bases between them. CDR3 sequence: CASSVGVGGFGEQYF. In DNA, the CDR3 is TGTGCCAGCAGCGTAGGAGTGGGAGGTTTTGGGGAGCAGTACTTC.

By its share, this clone is medium-sized (0.01 to 0.1%). The chain has TRBV30 and TRBJ1-1; weak D call: TRBD1 (5 bases). V lost 4 bases and J 6 bases, leaving 12 bases between the germline ends. The CDR3 extends over 12 amino acids. Looked up from germline, CDR1 is GTSNPN and CDR2 is SVGIG (reference sequence). CDR3 protein: CAWKEGLAEAFF. The CDR3 DNA reads as TGTGCCTGGAAGGAGGGGCTGGCTGAAGCTTTCTTT.

V gene TRBV7-9 combines with J gene TRBJ1-2; D remains unclear. The CDR3 is made up of 12 amino acids. Looked up from germline, CDR1 is SEHNR and CDR2 is FQNEAQ (reference sequence). V lost 5 bases and J 3 bases, leaving 7 bases between the germline ends. CDR3 sequence (DNA): TGTGCCAGCAGCAAGGAGGACTATGGCTACACCTTC. Translation gives CASSKEDYGYTF.

This chain links TRBV5-4 with TRBJ1-3; no definite D call. Germline CDR1 SGHNT, CDR2 YYREEE (reference sequence). This CDR3 has 16 residues. The V end lost 1 base, the J end lost 0 bases, and 11 bases lay between the germline ends. CDR3 protein: CASSLKGSDSGNTIYF. CDR3 bases: TGTGCCAGCAGCTTGAAGGGCTCCGACTCTGGAAACACCATATATTTT.

This clone was seen only a few times. The chain employs TRBV19 and TRBJ2-4; possibly TRBD1 for D (6 bases). The CDR3 totals 16 residues. The germline V gene encodes CDR1 LNHDA and CDR2 SQIVND (reference sequence). Trimming stripped 5 bases from V and 0 bases from J, with 14 bases between. CDR3 amino acids: CASSFGQNLAKNIQYF. The CDR3 nucleotides are TGTGCCAGTAGTTTCGGACAGAACTTAGCCAAAAACATTCAGTACTTC.

V and J are TRBV11-2 and TRBJ1-5; possibly TRBD1 for D (6 bases). CDR1 and CDR2 from the germline V gene are SGHAT and FQNNGV. This CDR3 is 14 amino acids long. The germline V and J ends were trimmed by 5 bases and 1 base, with 9 bases remaining between them. Written as DNA, the CDR3 is TGTGCCAGCAGCCCTGACAGGAGCAATCAGCCCCAGCATTTT. Its protein product is CASSPDRSNQPQHF.

The chain is built from TRBV5-1 and TRBJ2-5, with D unresolved. CDR3 length: 14 residues. V was cut by 4 bases and J by 0 bases, with 10 bases left in between. The germline V gene encodes CDR1 SGHRS and CDR2 YFSETQ. The DNA for the CDR3 is TGCGCCAGCAGCCAGAACTGGTACCAAGAGACCCAGTACTTC. Translation: CASSQNWYQETQYF. Looking up the rest from reference TRBV5-1 and TRBJ2-5 gives the full variable domain: KAGVTQTPRYLIKTRGQQVTLSCSPISGHRSVSWYQQTPGQGLQFLFEYFSETQRNKGNFPGRFSGRQFSNSRSEMNVSTLELGDSALYLCASSQNWYQETQYFGPGTRLLVL.

The chain recombines TRBV30 with TRBJ1-2, with D perhaps matching TRBD1 (5 bases). Germline CDR1 GTSNPN, CDR2 SVGIG (reference sequence). This CDR3 contains 15 residues. The V end lost 4 bases, the J end lost 0 bases, and 15 bases lay between the germline ends. The CDR3 reads CAWTTMRGPNYGYTF. The DNA for the CDR3 is TGTGCCTGGACTACAATGAGGGGCCCTAACTATGGCTACACCTTC.

The chain carries TRBV5-5 and TRBJ2-7; TRBD2 aligns across 9 bases. The CDR3 spans 16 residues. CDR1 and CDR2 (germline): SGHKS, YYEKEE (reference sequence). The junction had 9 bases not matched to a gene; V was cut back by 0 bases and J by 5 bases. CDR3 residues: CASSLARVAGVDEQYF. DNA for the CDR3: TGTGCCAGCAGCTTGGCCAGGGTAGCGGGGGTTGACGAGCAGTACTTC.